The clone carrying this T cell receptor beta chain was seen repeatedly, ten times or more. Germline values: CDR1 MNHNY, CDR2 SVGAGI (reference sequence). CDR3 length equals 22 residues. V lost 2 bases, J lost 0 bases, and 21 bases stayed unmatched. The sample is drawn from a study of T-cell reconstitution after alpha-beta-depleted transplantation in children. It was with unique molecular identifiers that the TCRbeta library was prepared. MiXCR, run by TCRdb on the PCR reads, gives a single entry per CDR3 protein. The sample has approximately 240,000 distinct CDR3 sequences, approximately 9% seen once.

This sequence was found in a human donor who donated a stem cell graft to a child with acute lymphoblastic leukemia. V gene TRBV6-6 combines with J gene TRBJ2-4, with 8 bases fitting TRBD2. Specimen: PBMCs from the stem cell graft donor, collected from the stem cell graft. The CDR3 sequence: CASSYVIRADGDSGVAKNIQYF. The DNA of the CDR3 is TGTGCCAGCAGTTACGTTATAAGGGCCGATGGAGATAGCGGGGTAGCCAAAAACATTCAGTACTTC.